Shown below are 10 T cell receptor beta chains from a single sample sequenced in a study of Tregs in tolerant kidney transplant recipients. The repertoire was sequenced with immunoSEQ multiplex PCR; TCRdb's copy has only in-frame clones and lacks some. Found here are nearly 15,000 clones, about four fifths of them singletons; the top ten hold approximately 1.7%. This specimen was Tregs from blood, taken before the transplant. These receptors were obtained from a human donor who received a combined kidney and bone marrow transplant.

This sequence joins TRBV28 and TRBJ1-4; a possible D gene is TRBD1 (6 bases). V lost 6 bases and J 1 base, leaving 15 bases between the germline ends. Germline CDR1 is MDHEN and CDR2 is SYDVKM. The CDR3 extends over 16 amino acids. CDR3 coding DNA: TGTGCCAGCAGCGGGGGGGGAGGGGGAACTAATGAAAAACTGTTTTTT. Translating gives CASSGGGGGTNEKLFF.

The CDR3 loop is CASSWEGNTEAFF. DNA for the CDR3: TGTGCCAGTAGTTGGGAGGGTAACACTGAAGCTTTCTTT. The chain is built from TRBV19 and TRBJ1-1, with D unclear. V was clipped by 5 bases and J by 2 bases, with 9 bases between them. The CDR3 is 13 residues long. Germline values: CDR1 LNHDA, CDR2 SQIVND (reference sequence).

This clone was detected only a few times. The V gene is TRBV7-9, the J gene TRBJ1-2, with 7 bases lining up with TRBD1. The CDR3 extends over 13 amino acids. The V gene's germline CDR1 is SEHNR and CDR2 FQNEAQ (reference sequence). The J segment lost 6 bases and the V segment lost 1 base, leaving 2 bases of the junction unmatched. CDR3 in amino acids: CASSLGQGDGYTF. In DNA form, the CDR3 reads TGTGCCAGCAGCTTAGGACAGGGCGATGGCTACACCTTC.

The rearrangement uses TRBV2 and TRBJ2-7; 9 bases map to TRBD1. This CDR3 has 14 residues. Germline V lookup: CDR1 SNHLY, CDR2 FYNNEI. The J segment lost 4 bases and the V segment lost 6 bases, leaving 7 bases of the junction unmatched. The CDR3 sequence is CASSPGQGSYEQYF. The CDR3, as DNA: TGTGCCAGCAGCCCGGGACAGGGCTCGTACGAGCAGTACTTC.

The J gene is TRBJ1-5, the V gene TRBV6-6; maybe TRBD1 (6 bases). V dropped 0 bases and J dropped 4 bases, with 13 bases sitting between them. Germline CDR1 MNHNY, CDR2 SVGAGI (reference sequence). The CDR3 is 16 amino acids. CDR3 sequence (DNA): TGTGCCAGCAGTTACTCCACAGGGCTATGGAATCAGCCCCAGCATTTT. Encoded protein: CASSYSTGLWNQPQHF.

CDR3 nucleotides: TGTGCCAGCAGCGTAGGTCAGGGCCAAGAGACCCAGTACTTC. The encoded protein is CASSVGQGQETQYF. The chain is built from TRBV9 and TRBJ2-5; tentative D call: TRBD1 (5 bases). In germline, CDR1 is SGDLS, CDR2 YYNGEE. There are 14 residues in the CDR3. The V gene lost 0 bases and the J gene lost 1 base, with 7 bases spanning the gap. Full variable domain (rest looked up from reference TRBV9 and TRBJ2-5): DSGVTQTPKHLITATGQRVTLRCSPRSGDLSVYWYQQSLDQGLQFLIQYYNGEERAKGNILERFSAQQFPDLHSELNLSSLELGDSALYFCASSVGQGQETQYFGPGTRLLVL.

The chain carries TRBV6-6 and TRBJ1-1; D is unresolved. The CDR3 runs 13 residues. Germline loops: CDR1 MNHNY, CDR2 SVGAGI (reference sequence). V shed 7 bases and J shed 5 bases, with 14 bases lying between them. CDR3 sequence reads: CASTPVGGTEAFF. DNA of the CDR3: TGTGCCAGCACCCCGGTAGGAGGGACTGAAGCTTTCTTT.

For the CDR3, the DNA is TGTGCCAGCAGTGAAGCCGGCAGCGACTACGAGCAGTACTTC. It translates to CASSEAGSDYEQYF. The chain joins TRBV6-1 to TRBJ2-7; D uncertain. This CDR3 is 14 amino acids long. Germline V lookup: CDR1 MNHNS, CDR2 SASEGT. Trimming stripped 0 bases from V and 3 bases from J, with 9 bases between.

A single count supports this clone. The chain employs TRBV7-2 and TRBJ2-7, with 10 nucleotides matching TRBD1. Germline V lookup: CDR1 SGHTA, CDR2 FQGNSA. This CDR3 is 15 amino acids long. V shed 5 bases, J shed 4 bases, and the junction held 8 bases outside the gene matches. CDR3 in amino acids: CASSKGGQGGYEQYF. CDR3 nucleotides: TGTGCCAGCAGCAAAGGCGGACAGGGGGGGTACGAGCAGTACTTC.

This clone was observed a few times. The CDR3 sequence: CASRPSDRVQPQHF. In DNA, the CDR3 is TGTGCCAGCAGGCCGTCGGACAGGGTTCAGCCCCAGCATTTT. This chain uses TRBV28 with TRBJ1-5; the match to TRBD1 covers 8 bases. The germline V gene has CDR1 MDHEN and CDR2 SYDVKM. V shed 6 bases and J 6 bases; nucleotides not matched to a gene: 7. The CDR3 consists of 14 residues.